A single sample is the source of the 5 T cell receptor beta chains below, sequenced in a study of blood T cell repertoires in COVID-19. Libraries were prepared by immunoSEQ multiplex PCR; TCRdb keeps only in-frame clonotypes and omits some of them. Of 85,000 or so clones in the sample, more than 90% were seen once. Sequenced: peripheral blood. All receptors derive from a human donor with active COVID-19. The donor label of this sample is uncertain.

The chain uses TRBV6-5 and TRBJ2-7; TRBD1 aligns across 9 bases. Germline-derived CDR1 and CDR2 are MNHEY and SVGAGI. The CDR3 consists of 15 residues. V shed 0 bases and J 3 bases; nucleotides not matched to a gene: 3. CDR3 protein: CASSYSGTGNYEQYF. The CDR3 region has the DNA TGTGCCAGCAGTTACTCAGGGACAGGGAACTACGAGCAGTACTTC.

The rearrangement joins TRBV5-1 to TRBJ1-4; D is uncertain. CDR1 and CDR2 (germline): SGHRS, YFSETQ. V dropped 0 bases and J dropped 6 bases, with 12 bases sitting between them. The CDR3 has 15 amino acids. CDR3 sequence (DNA): TGCGCCAGCAGCTTGGGGGCGAGGAGGGATGAAAAACTGTTTTTT. Amino acids: CASSLGARRDEKLFF.

This chain uses TRBV2 with TRBJ1-2; maybe TRBD1 (6 bases). Germline V lookup: CDR1 SNHLY, CDR2 FYNNEI. V was clipped by 6 bases and J by 7 bases, with 15 bases between them. This CDR3 region has 13 residues. CDR3 nucleotides: TGTGCCAGCAGGACAGGCCCTTCCGGTGGCTACACCTTC. The encoded protein is CASRTGPSGGYTF. The variable domain in full, completed from reference TRBV2 and TRBJ1-2, reads EPEVTQTPSHQVTQMGQEVILRCVPISNHLYFYWYRQILGQKVEFLVSFYNNEISEKSEIFDDQFSVERPDGSNFTLKIRSTKLEDSAMYFCASRTGPSGGYTFGSGTRLTVV.

Written as DNA, the CDR3 is TGCAGCGTTGGGGAGGGAGGGGGCTACACCTTC. Protein: CSVGEGGGYTF. The chain joins TRBV29-1 to TRBJ1-2; no reliable D call. Germline CDR1 reads SQVTM; CDR2 reads ANQGSEA. CDR3 length: 11 amino acids. V lost 4 bases, J lost 8 bases, and 11 bases lay in between.

The J gene is TRBJ1-2, the V gene TRBV9; TRBD1 is a possible D gene (6 bases). Germline V gene data show CDR1 as SGDLS and CDR2 as YYNGEE. The V end lost 0 bases, the J end lost 13 bases, and 22 bases lay between the germline ends. This CDR3 has 15 residues. The CDR3 loop is CASSVELQGGLVFTF. In nucleotides, the CDR3 is TGTGCCAGCAGCGTAGAGTTACAGGGAGGGTTGGTTTTCACCTTC.